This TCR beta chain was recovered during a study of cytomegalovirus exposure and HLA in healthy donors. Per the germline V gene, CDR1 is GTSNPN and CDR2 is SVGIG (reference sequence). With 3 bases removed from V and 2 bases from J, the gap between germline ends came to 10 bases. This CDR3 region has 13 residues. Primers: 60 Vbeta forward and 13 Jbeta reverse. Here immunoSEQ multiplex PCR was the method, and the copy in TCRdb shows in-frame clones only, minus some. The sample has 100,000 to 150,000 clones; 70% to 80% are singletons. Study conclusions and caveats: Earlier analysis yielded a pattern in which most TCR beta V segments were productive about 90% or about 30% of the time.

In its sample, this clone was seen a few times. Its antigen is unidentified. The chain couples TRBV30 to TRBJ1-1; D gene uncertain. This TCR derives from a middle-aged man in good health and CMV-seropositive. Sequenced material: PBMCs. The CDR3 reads CAWRQNLNTEAFF. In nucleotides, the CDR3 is TGTGCCTGGAGACAGAACCTTAACACTGAAGCTTTCTTT.